This T cell receptor beta chain was documented in a study of blood T cell repertoires in COVID-19. Overall study: The origin of the acute and convalescent COVID-19 samples was the United States, Italy and Spain.

Germline-derived CDR1 and CDR2 are LGHNA and YNFKEQ. The CDR3 has 16 residues. V dropped 4 bases and J dropped 6; count of bases not matched to a gene: 8. TCRdb's table, derived via immunoSEQ multiplex PCR, lists solely in-frame clones and lacks some. This sample carries 250,000 to 350,000 clones, 86% of them seen once, and the ten largest clones take 1.5% to 2%. The specimen was peripheral blood. The chain carries TRBV4-2 and TRBJ2-3; 12 nucleotides align to TRBD2. The receptor's source is a woman in her forties or fifties with acute or convalescent COVID-19. Written as DNA, the CDR3 is TGTGCCAGCAGCCCGCAGCTAGCGGGAGGGAGCGATACGCAGTATTTT. It encodes CASSPQLAGGSDTQYF.